Detailed here is one T cell receptor beta chain. This specimen belongs to a study of shared clonotypes between healthy human individuals. CDR1 and CDR2 from the germline V gene are SNHLY and FYNNEI. The CDR3 is made up of 13 amino acids. V was cut by 2 bases and J by 8 bases, with 9 bases left in between. Libraries were prepared by immunoSEQ multiplex PCR; TCRdb keeps only in-frame clonotypes and omits some of them. The table records 100,000 or so clones, just over 65% of them present only once. The sample taken for sequencing was memory CD8+ T cells sorted from blood. Specified subset: CD45RO+ cells pooled with CCR7-negative TemRA cells. V and J are TRBV2 and TRBJ1-4; D ambiguous. The sequence derives from a woman in her twenties or thirties in good health. The CDR3 here is CASSEQLEEKLFF. The CDR3, as DNA: TGTGCCAGCAGTGAACAGTTAGAAGAAAAACTGTTTTTT. The full variable domain, completed using reference TRBV2 and TRBJ1-4, is EPEVTQTPSHQVTQMGQEVILRCVPISNHLYFYWYRQILGQKVEFLVSFYNNEISEKSEIFDDQFSVERPDGSNFTLKIRSTKLEDSAMYFCASSEQLEEKLFFGSGTQLSVL.